This record covers a single T cell receptor (beta chain). As yet, its antigen is unknown. CDR1 is SGHNT and CDR2 is YYREEE in the germline V gene (reference sequence). With 4 bases clipped from V and 9 bases from J, the junction kept 3 bases outside the gene matches. The CDR3 length is 11 residues. The entry originates in a study of shared clonotypes between healthy human individuals. Study results and limitations: Sharing across four donors was highest in naive CD4 (roughly 5%) and lowest in memory CD8 (around 0.4%).

The authors ran the assay at deep level. The assay was immunoSEQ multiplex PCR, and TCRdb's table has in-frame clones only and misses some. In the table there are over a million clones, 95% to 97% of which are singletons. This TCR derives from a man younger than 40 in good health. The rearrangement uses TRBV5-4 and TRBJ2-7; TRBD2 matches 8 bases. The source material was naive CD4+ T cells sorted from blood. Subset denoted: CD45RA+ positively selected. The CDR3 loop reads CASSHGRAQYF. CDR3 DNA sequence: TGTGCCAGCAGCCACGGGAGGGCGCAGTACTTC.